These 27 T cell receptor beta chains originate from one sample sequenced in a study of blood T cell repertoires in COVID-19. The table came from immunoSEQ multiplex PCR; TCRdb's copy has only in-frame clones and leaves some out. The repertoire holds under 250,000 clones, with about 83% as singletons. Specimen: peripheral blood. These receptors were taken from a human donor in a cohort sampled during active COVID-19.

The chain carries TRBV6-5 and TRBJ2-5; possibly TRBD2 for D (5 bases). The CDR3 has 13 amino acids. Germline V gene data show CDR1 as MNHEY and CDR2 as SVGAGI. With 6 bases removed from V and 5 bases from J, the gap between germline ends came to 13 bases. The CDR3 is CASRSWERETQYF. Written as DNA, the CDR3 is TGTGCCAGCAGGTCCTGGGAGAGGGAGACCCAGTACTTC.

The chain uses TRBV25-1 and TRBJ1-2; the D gene is possibly TRBD1 (6 bases). CDR1 and CDR2 from the germline V gene are MGHDK and SYGVNS. The CDR3 runs to 13 residues. The V end lost 6 bases, the J end lost 3 bases, and 11 bases lay between the germline ends. The CDR3 spells CASSHRDDYGYTF. DNA for the CDR3: TGTGCCAGCAGCCACAGGGATGACTATGGCTACACCTTC.

The V and J genes are TRBV7-9 and TRBJ1-1; no clear D gene. The CDR3 has 13 residues. With 5 bases removed from V and 4 bases from J, the gap between germline ends came to 11 bases. The germline CDR1 and CDR2 sequences are SEHNR and FQNEAQ (reference sequence). This CDR3 is CASSPTSGTEAFF. The CDR3 region has the DNA TGTGCCAGCAGCCCCACGTCGGGCACTGAAGCTTTCTTT.

The V call is TRBV2, the J call TRBJ2-7; the D is unclear. Trimming took 5 bases from V and 5 from J, leaving 19 bases between them. The CDR3 contains 15 residues. The germline CDR1 and CDR2 sequences are SNHLY and FYNNEI. The CDR3 loop is CASSSTVTLTNEQYF. The CDR3 DNA sequence: TGTGCCAGCAGTAGTACTGTGACACTTACGAACGAGCAGTACTTC.

The chain uses TRBV18 and TRBJ1-4; D is uncertain. Trimming left V 5 bases short and J 3 bases short, with 10 bases between. CDR3 length: 14 amino acids. Looked up from germline, CDR1 is KGHSH and CDR2 is LQKENI. The CDR3 protein is CASSSSRANEKLFF. The CDR3 DNA reads TGTGCCAGCTCATCCTCGAGGGCTAATGAAAAACTGTTTTTT.

The chain links TRBV6-1 to TRBJ2-7, with TRBD2 matching over 8 bases. V shed 0 bases, J shed 2 bases, and the junction held 6 bases outside the gene matches. The CDR3 spans 16 residues. Germline values: CDR1 MNHNS, CDR2 SASEGT. The CDR3 loop reads CASSEAASGSPYEQYF. The CDR3 nucleotides are TGTGCCAGCAGTGAAGCAGCCAGCGGGAGTCCCTACGAGCAGTACTTC.

This sequence joins TRBV5-1 and TRBJ2-5; TRBD2 matches at 7 bases. Germline lookup yields CDR1 SGHRS and CDR2 YFSETQ. Trimming removed 1 base from V and 1 base from J; junction bases left unmatched: 7. CDR3 length: 16 amino acids. DNA for the CDR3: TGCGCCAGCAGCTTGAATCCTAGCGGAGGCCAAGAGACCCAGTACTTC. Protein sequence: CASSLNPSGGQETQYF.

The sample holds a few counts of this clone. V gene TRBV3-1 (or the pseudogene TRBV3-2) combines with J gene TRBJ1-1, with a possible D match to TRBD1 (5 bases). V lost 6 bases and J 3 bases, leaving 17 bases between the germline ends. The CDR3 has 15 amino acids. Germline values: CDR1 LGHDT, CDR2 YNNKEL (reference sequence). The CDR3 nucleotides read TGTGCCAGCAGACCCGACGGGAGGGGATACACTGAAGCTTTCTTT. Amino acid sequence: CASRPDGRGYTEAFF.

The V call is TRBV29-1, the J call TRBJ1-1; D might be TRBD1 (5 bases). The CDR3 runs 13 residues. V was shortened by 6 bases and J by 1 base, with 12 bases between the two germline ends. CDR1 is SQVTM, CDR2 ANQGSEA, per germline. The CDR3 DNA sequence: TGCAGCGTGGCGGACACCAGGAACACTGAAGCTTTCTTT. Translated, it gives CSVADTRNTEAFF.

Only one count was recorded for this clone. The chain is built from TRBV7-9 and TRBJ2-4; 8 bases align to TRBD1. The CDR3 spans 15 residues. Germline V lookup: CDR1 SEHNR, CDR2 FQNEAQ (reference sequence). The junction had 8 bases not matched to a gene; V was cut back by 4 bases and J by 6 bases. In DNA form, the CDR3 reads TGTGCCAGCAGCTCCTGGACAGGGAAAAGAAACATTCAGTACTTC. Translating it yields CASSSWTGKRNIQYF.

The chain carries TRBV28 and TRBJ2-1; D gene ambiguous. V was pared by 3 bases and J by 6 bases, with 21 bases between. This CDR3 has 17 residues. Germline CDR1 reads MDHEN; CDR2 reads SYDVKM. CDR3 nucleotide sequence: TGTGCCAGCAGTTTCTCCCTCCTGGCGGCCGGTACCAATGAGCAGTTCTTC. Its protein product is CASSFSLLAAGTNEQFF.

V usage is TRBV27 and J usage is TRBJ1-4; no clear D. CDR3 length: 12 residues. With 3 bases removed from V and 8 bases from J, the gap between germline ends came to 7 bases. CDR1 is MNHEY and CDR2 is SMNVEV in the germline V gene (reference sequence). The CDR3 sequence is CASSFSGEKLFF. The CDR3 nucleotides read TGTGCCAGCAGTTTTTCGGGGGAAAAACTGTTTTTT.

The rearrangement joins TRBV2 to TRBJ2-5, with D possibly being TRBD2 (6 bases). The CDR3 is made up of 12 amino acids. In germline, CDR1 is SNHLY, CDR2 FYNNEI. The ends were cut back, 4 bases at V and 5 bases at J, with 8 bases in the middle. The CDR3 DNA follows: TGTGCCAGCAGTGGTGGGGGGGAGACCCAGTACTTC. It encodes CASSGGGETQYF.

The J gene is TRBJ1-5, the V gene TRBV30; possibly TRBD1 for D (5 bases). The CDR3 spans 17 residues. Germline CDR1 reads GTSNPN; CDR2 reads SVGIG (reference sequence). The ends were cut back, 2 bases at V and 2 bases at J, with 19 bases in the middle. The CDR3 is CAWSSGTPGVGNQPQHF. The CDR3 DNA is TGTGCCTGGAGTTCCGGGACTCCGGGGGTGGGCAATCAGCCCCAGCATTTT.

The CDR3 nucleotides read TGTGCCAGCCGTATTCAGGGGCAGAACACTGAAGCTTTCTTT. It codes for CASRIQGQNTEAFF. The V call is TRBV27, the J call TRBJ1-1, with a tentative D call TRBD1 (6 bases). Germline V gene lookup returns CDR1 MNHEY and CDR2 SMNVEV (reference sequence). This CDR3 spans 14 amino acids. V was trimmed by 8 bases and J by 1 base, leaving 14 bases between them.

Here the CDR3 DNA reads TGTGCCAGCAGTGACGGCGGGGACACTGAAGCTTTCTTT. Its translation: CASSDGGDTEAFF. The chain combines TRBV28 with TRBJ1-1; D remains unclear. The ends were cut back, 5 bases at V and 3 bases at J, with 10 bases in the middle. This CDR3 has 13 amino acids. Germline values: CDR1 MDHEN, CDR2 SYDVKM. The entire variable domain, with the rest obtained from reference TRBV28 and TRBJ1-1, is as follows: DVKVTQSSRYLVKRTGEKVFLECVQDMDHENMFWYRQDPGLGLRLIYFSYDVKMKEKGDIPEGYSVSREKKERFSLILESASTNQTSMYLCASSDGGDTEAFFGQGTRLTVV.

V is TRBV5-1 and J is TRBJ2-7; 8 bases map to TRBD2. The ends lost 4 bases at V and 6 bases at J; junction bases unmatched: 6. The CDR3 is 13 amino acids. Germline CDR1 reads SGHRS; CDR2 reads YFSETQ. The CDR3 sequence is CASSRTSLLEQYF. Written as DNA, the CDR3 is TGCGCCAGCAGCCGGACTAGCCTCCTCGAGCAGTACTTC.

The chain joins TRBV4-1 to TRBJ1-5, with D perhaps matching TRBD1 (6 bases). The germline gives CDR1 MGHRA, CDR2 YSYEKL. V was shortened by 1 base and J by 3 bases, with 13 bases between the two germline ends. This CDR3 spans 16 amino acids. The CDR3: CASSQGTDSYNQPQHF. The CDR3 bases are TGCGCCAGCAGCCAAGGGACAGACTCTTACAATCAGCCCCAGCATTTT.

The V gene is TRBV5-1, the J gene TRBJ2-7; 11 bases agree with TRBD1. Trimming cost V 3 bases and J 5 bases; bases outside gene matches: 4. Per the germline V gene, CDR1 is SGHRS and CDR2 is YFSETQ. The CDR3 consists of 14 residues. The CDR3 spells CASSSRTGGDEQYF. The CDR3 DNA follows: TGCGCCAGCAGCTCCCGGACAGGGGGCGACGAGCAGTACTTC.

The rearrangement joins TRBV7-6 to TRBJ1-4, with 8 bases fitting TRBD1. This CDR3 spans 13 amino acids. Germline loops: CDR1 SGHVS, CDR2 FNYEAQ. Germline trimming cut 5 bases from V and 8 bases from J; bases unmatched to any gene: 4. The CDR3 reads CASSRDRGEKLFF. The CDR3 nucleotides read TGTGCCAGCAGCCGAGACAGGGGCGAAAAACTGTTTTTT.

The chain joins TRBV4-2 to TRBJ2-7, with TRBD1 identical over 10 bases. V was clipped by 1 base and J by 7 bases; unmatched bases: 4. Germline CDR1 is LGHNA and CDR2 is YNFKEQ. The CDR3 consists of 14 residues. CDR3 bases: TGTGCCAGCAGCCAAGCCGGGACAGGGGTTGAGCAGTACTTC. Its protein is CASSQAGTGVEQYF.

V gene TRBV10-3 combines with J gene TRBJ1-1; 9 nucleotides line up with TRBD1. Germline loops: CDR1 ENHRY, CDR2 SYGVKD. The junction had 6 bases not matched to a gene; V was cut back by 3 bases and J by 4 bases. This CDR3 has 15 amino acids. The CDR3 reads CAISDLGQGSTEAFF. The CDR3 region has the DNA TGTGCCATCAGTGATTTGGGACAGGGAAGCACTGAAGCTTTCTTT.

This rearrangement joins TRBV5-1 to TRBJ2-3; possibly TRBD2 for D (6 bases). The V end was cut by 6 bases, the J end by 2 bases, with 25 bases between. There are 18 residues in the CDR3. The V gene's germline CDR1 is SGHRS and CDR2 YFSETQ. CDR3 coding DNA: TGCGCCAGCATCCGGCCCGGGACTCTTACTATATCCACAGATACGCAGTATTTT. It yields the protein CASIRPGTLTISTDTQYF.

The rearrangement uses TRBV5-1 and TRBJ1-4; TRBD1 is a possible D gene (5 bases). Germline V gene data show CDR1 as SGHRS and CDR2 as YFSETQ. Trimming removed 4 bases at V and 0 bases at J, with 10 bases between. There are 15 residues in the CDR3. CDR3 nucleotides: TGCGCCAGCAGCGGAAGGGGTGCAACTAATGAAAAACTGTTTTTT. Translating it yields CASSGRGATNEKLFF.

This clone has a single count. The V call is TRBV24-1, the J call TRBJ2-2, with 8 bases fitting TRBD2. Germline CDR1 and CDR2: KGHDR and SFDVKD. This CDR3 region has 14 residues. V was pared by 8 bases and J by 3 bases, with 4 bases of the junction left unmatched. The CDR3 bases are TGTGCCACCAAAGAAGCGGGGGACACCGGGGAGCTGTTTTTT. Its protein is CATKEAGDTGELFF.

The chain couples TRBV5-1 to TRBJ2-7; 16 positions match TRBD2. After removal of 4 bases from V and 0 bases from J, the junction contained 4 bases not matched to a gene. This CDR3 has 17 amino acids. Germline assignment: CDR1 SGHRS and CDR2 YFSETQ. The chain's CDR3 is CASSPGLAGGSSYEQYF. DNA of the CDR3: TGCGCCAGCAGCCCGGGACTAGCGGGAGGGAGCTCCTACGAGCAGTACTTC.

The chain couples TRBV6-4 to TRBJ2-3; 8 bases map to TRBD2. V was clipped by 1 base and J by 4 bases; unmatched bases: 7. Germline V gives CDR1 MRHNA, CDR2 SNTAGT. There are 16 residues in the CDR3. The CDR3 nucleotides are TGTGCCAGCAGTGACTACAGCGGGAGTAATCCAGATACGCAGTATTTT. Translation: CASSDYSGSNPDTQYF.